These 9 T cell receptor beta chains were all obtained from the same sample, sequenced in a study of neurological immune-mediated disorders. TCRdb redid the calling of the 5' RACE reads with MiXCR, one entry per CDR3 protein. The repertoire holds around 64,000 distinct CDR3 sequences, with 2.5% to 4% as singletons. Specimen: PBMCs. Source of these receptors: a woman between 50 and 59 years old with multiple sclerosis.

This clonotype was counted ten times or more. The J gene is TRBJ2-1, the V gene TRBV7-8; D is possibly TRBD2 (6 bases). Germline lookup yields CDR1 SGHVS and CDR2 FQNEAQ. Trimming took 4 bases from V and 3 from J, leaving 16 bases between them. This CDR3 has 16 amino acids. The CDR3 DNA sequence: TGTGCCAGCAGCTACAGACTAGGCGGGGTCTACAATGAGCAGTTCTTC. It specifies CASSYRLGGVYNEQFF.

This clonotype was counted many times. V and J are TRBV5-5 and TRBJ2-5, with 12 bases matching TRBD2. This CDR3 has 16 residues. Per the germline V gene, CDR1 is SGHKS and CDR2 is YYEKEE (reference sequence). V was pared by 1 base and J by 1 base, with 2 bases of the junction left unmatched. The CDR3, as DNA: TGTGCCAGCAGCTTGACTAGCGGGGGGCCCCAAGAGACCCAGTACTTC. It specifies CASSLTSGGPQETQYF.

This clonotype has more than one count but fewer than ten. A much larger clonotype is one base distant, so this may be a read error. The gene calls are TRBV3-1 and TRBJ2-2; D uncertain. Germline assignment: CDR1 LGHDT and CDR2 YNNKEL (reference sequence). The CDR3 covers 12 residues. CDR3 nucleotide sequence: TGTGTCAGCAGCCAATTAAGTGGGGAGCTGTTTTTT. It translates to CVSSQLSGELFF.

This clonotype was counted many times. V and J are TRBV10-3 and TRBJ2-5; D may be TRBD1 (6 bases). Trimming cost V 3 bases and J 5 bases, with 13 bases left between them. CDR1 and CDR2 from the germline V gene are ENHRY and SYGVKD. This CDR3 is 14 amino acids long. The CDR3 nucleotides are TGTGCCATCAGTGAAGGACAGCAAGGCGAGACCCAGTACTTC. This gives the protein CAISEGQQGETQYF.

This clonotype was recorded many times. V gene TRBV29-1 combines with J gene TRBJ2-1; D gene uncertain. This CDR3 spans 15 amino acids. Trimming pared 7 bases from V and 0 bases from J, leaving 16 bases between. Germline V gene sequence: CDR1 SQVTM, CDR2 ANQGSEA. In nucleotides, the CDR3 is TGCAGCGCCCGCCCAAGCACCTCCTCCTACAATGAGCAGTTCTTC. It encodes CSARPSTSSYNEQFF.

This clonotype was picked up many times. The chain joins TRBV12-3 or TRBV12-4 to TRBJ1-1, with a possible D match to TRBD1 (6 bases). The CDR3 runs 13 residues. Trimming stripped 7 bases from V and 6 bases from J, with 15 bases between. The CDR3 region has the DNA TGTGCCAGCATCCCCCCAGGGGTTGCTGAAGCTTTCTTT. It yields the protein CASIPPGVAEAFF.

This clonotype has a count of ten or more. The J gene is TRBJ2-1, the V gene TRBV7-9; D possibly uses TRBD1 or TRBD2 (5 bases each). The CDR3 runs 15 residues. V was pared by 5 bases and J by 9 bases, with 20 bases between. The germline V gene encodes CDR1 SEHNR and CDR2 FQNEAQ (reference sequence). CDR3 coding DNA: TGTGCCAGCAGCCAGGCCGGGACGGGGAAGGGTGAGCAGTTCTTC. This encodes CASSQAGTGKGEQFF.

Ten or more counts support this clonotype. This chain joins TRBV5-4 and TRBJ2-7, with a weak D call TRBD2 (6 bases). Looked up from germline, CDR1 is SGHNT and CDR2 is YYREEE (reference sequence). The CDR3 covers 12 residues. Trimming removed 3 bases at V and 7 bases at J, with 11 bases between. The CDR3 here is CASSSGGSEQYF. The CDR3, as DNA: TGTGCCAGCAGCTCAGGAGGGTCTGAGCAGTACTTC.

This clonotype was observed at least ten times. The chain uses TRBV28 and TRBJ1-6; D possibly corresponds to TRBD1 (6 bases). V was trimmed by 7 bases and J by 6 bases, leaving 16 bases between them. The length of the CDR3 is 15 residues. CDR1 MDHEN and CDR2 SYDVKM come from the germline V gene. The CDR3, as DNA: TGTGCCAGCACCCTACAGGGTTTGGGTAATTCACCCCTCCACTTT. It specifies CASTLQGLGNSPLHF.